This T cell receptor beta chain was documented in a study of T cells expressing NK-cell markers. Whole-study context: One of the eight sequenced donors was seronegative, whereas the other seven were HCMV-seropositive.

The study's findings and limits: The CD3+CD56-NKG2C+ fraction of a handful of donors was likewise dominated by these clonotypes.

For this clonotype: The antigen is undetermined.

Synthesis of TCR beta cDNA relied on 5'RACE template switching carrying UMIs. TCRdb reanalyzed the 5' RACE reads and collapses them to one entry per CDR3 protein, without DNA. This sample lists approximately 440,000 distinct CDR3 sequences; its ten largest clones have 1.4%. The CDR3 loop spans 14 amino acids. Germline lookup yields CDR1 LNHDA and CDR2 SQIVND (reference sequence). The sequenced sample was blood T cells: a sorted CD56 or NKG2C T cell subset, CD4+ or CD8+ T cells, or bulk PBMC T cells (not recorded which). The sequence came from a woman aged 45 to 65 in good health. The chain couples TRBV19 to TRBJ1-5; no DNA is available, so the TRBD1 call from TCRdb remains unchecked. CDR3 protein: CASSLDSANQPQHF.